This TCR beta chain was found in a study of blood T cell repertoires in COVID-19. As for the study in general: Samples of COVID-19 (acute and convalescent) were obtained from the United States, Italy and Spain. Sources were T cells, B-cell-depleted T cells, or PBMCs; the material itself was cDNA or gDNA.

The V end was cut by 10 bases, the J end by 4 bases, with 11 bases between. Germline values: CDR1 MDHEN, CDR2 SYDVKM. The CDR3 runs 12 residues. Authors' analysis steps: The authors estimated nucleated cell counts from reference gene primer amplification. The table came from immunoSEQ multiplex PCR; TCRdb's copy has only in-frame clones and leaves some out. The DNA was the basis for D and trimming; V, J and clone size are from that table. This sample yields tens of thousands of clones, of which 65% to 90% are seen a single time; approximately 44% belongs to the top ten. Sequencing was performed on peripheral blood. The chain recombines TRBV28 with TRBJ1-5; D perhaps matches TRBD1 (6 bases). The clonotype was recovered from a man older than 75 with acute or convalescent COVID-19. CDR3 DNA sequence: TGTGCCACGCGACAGGTTAATCAGCCCCAGCATTTT. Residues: CATRQVNQPQHF.